This T cell receptor beta chain was obtained from a study of early T cells in non-severe SARS-CoV-2 infection. Findings of the study overall: The VDJdb matching leaned toward anti-spike CD8 responses and overlooked private and CD4 specificities.

Unique molecular identifiers were attached to individual cDNA molecules. TCRdb itself ran the 5' RACE reads through MiXCR, one entry per CDR3 protein. In the table there are tens of thousands of distinct CDR3 sequences, approximately 10% of which are singletons. Only a few counts were recorded for this clonotype. As yet, its antigen is unknown. The source was whole blood, collected at baseline. The sequence was obtained from an adult who was a healthcare worker with PCR-confirmed SARS-CoV-2 infection or an uninfected control (not recorded which).

The CDR3 sequence: CASSQDLTNPGTEAFF. In DNA form, the CDR3 reads TGTGCCAGCAGCCAAGATCTCACAAACCCGGGCACTGAAGCTTTCTTT. The chain links TRBV3-1 to TRBJ1-1; D is uncertain. Germline CDR1 LGHDT, CDR2 YNNKEL (reference sequence). This CDR3 is 16 amino acids long. The germline V and J ends were trimmed by 0 bases and 4 bases, with 15 bases remaining between them.